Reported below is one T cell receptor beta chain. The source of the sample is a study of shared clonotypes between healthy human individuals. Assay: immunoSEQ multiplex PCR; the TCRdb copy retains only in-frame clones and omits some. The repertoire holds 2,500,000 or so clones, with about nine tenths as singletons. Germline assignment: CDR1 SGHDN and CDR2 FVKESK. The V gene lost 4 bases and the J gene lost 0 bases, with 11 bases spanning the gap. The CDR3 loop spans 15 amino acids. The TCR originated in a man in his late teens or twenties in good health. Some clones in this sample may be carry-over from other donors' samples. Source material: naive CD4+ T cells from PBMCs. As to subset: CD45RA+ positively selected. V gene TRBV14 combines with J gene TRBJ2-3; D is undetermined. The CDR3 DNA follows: TGTGCCAGCAGCCGAGTCTACGGGAGCACAGATACGCAGTATTTT. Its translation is CASSRVYGSTDTQYF.